The 15 T cell receptor beta chains given below trace back to one sample, sequenced in a study of glioma-infiltrating T cells after dendritic cell vaccination. Time point defined: after dendritic cell vaccination, including at tumor progression/relapse. Data came from immunoSEQ multiplex PCR; TCRdb stores just in-frame clones and leaves some out. The sample comprises 98,000 or so clones, 65% to 85% of which are singletons, and about 5.7% rests with the top ten. The specimen was blood, collected after dendritic cell vaccination. Receptors originate from a human donor with glioblastoma.

The V call is TRBV30, the J call TRBJ2-5; a possible D gene is TRBD2 (5 bases). V lost 2 bases and J 5 bases, leaving 15 bases between the germline ends. Germline V CDR1 and CDR2: GTSNPN, SVGIG (reference sequence). The length of the CDR3 is 14 residues. This chain's CDR3 is CAWSKGLAVETQYF. The CDR3 nucleotides read TGTGCCTGGAGTAAAGGACTGGCGGTTGAGACCCAGTACTTC.

In nucleotides, the CDR3 is TGTGCCAGCAGACATAGCGGGAGTGGGAGCACCGGGGAGCTGTTTTTT. Translated: CASRHSGSGSTGELFF. The gene calls are TRBV7-9 and TRBJ2-2; 9 bases match TRBD2. Germline CDR1 reads SEHNR; CDR2 reads FQNEAQ (reference sequence). The V and J ends lost 6 bases and 4 bases, in that order; junction bases with no gene match: 9. The CDR3 runs to 16 residues.

The J gene is TRBJ2-2, the V gene TRBV6-5; TRBD2 matches 7 bases. The V segment lost 6 bases and the J segment 6 bases; nucleotides outside the gene matches: 10. In germline, CDR1 is MNHEY, CDR2 SVGAGI. The CDR3 runs 15 residues. CDR3 sequence reads: CASSLTRGVPGELFF. The DNA for the CDR3 is TGTGCCAGCAGCCTCACTCGGGGGGTACCCGGGGAGCTGTTTTTT.

This clone showed up just once. The V gene is TRBV5-3, the J gene TRBJ1-2; TRBD1 is a possible D gene (5 bases). TRBV5-3 is reported as an ORF; its role is uncertain. V lost 2 bases to trimming and J lost 3 bases, with 29 bases between them. The CDR3 is 20 amino acids. This chain's CDR3 is CARSFASKTVRSPLDYGYTF. The CDR3 DNA is TGTGCCAGAAGCTTTGCAAGCAAGACAGTCCGGAGCCCACTTGACTATGGCTACACCTTC.

J is TRBJ1-4 and V is TRBV25-1; maybe TRBD1 (6 bases). V was shortened by 6 bases and J by 7 bases, with 9 bases between the two germline ends. The CDR3 totals 12 residues. Germline values: CDR1 MGHDK, CDR2 SYGVNS. DNA of the CDR3: TGTGCCAGCAGGGCAGGGGTTGAAAAACTGTTTTTT. This translates into CASRAGVEKLFF. The full variable domain, in which reference TRBV25-1 and TRBJ1-4 provide the parts outside the CDR3, is EADIYQTPRYLVIGTGKKITLECSQTMGHDKMYWYQQDPGMELHLIHYSYGVNSTEKGDLSSESTVSRIRTEHFPLTLESARPSHTSQYLCASRAGVEKLFFGSGTQLSVL.

The chain has TRBV4-2 and TRBJ2-7; TRBD2 aligns across 12 bases. The CDR3 is 20 amino acids. Germline trimming cut 2 bases from V and 3 bases from J; bases unmatched to any gene: 17. Germline CDR1 reads LGHNA; CDR2 reads YNFKEQ. The DNA of the CDR3 is TGTGCCAGCAGCCAAATCGCGGGACTAGCGGGTCCCTTTGGGGGCTACGAGCAGTACTTC. This codes for CASSQIAGLAGPFGGYEQYF.

This clone was seen only a few times. The chain links TRBV2 to TRBJ2-7; 7 nucleotides agree with TRBD2. Germline loops: CDR1 SNHLY, CDR2 FYNNEI. Unmatched junction bases numbered 18, after V lost 8 bases and J lost 11 bases. The CDR3 has 14 amino acids. DNA for the CDR3: TGTGCCAGCGGGGAGGGGAGCGGGCCCGACGTGGAGTACTTC. Its translation is CASGEGSGPDVEYF.

V and J are TRBV18 and TRBJ2-3; D possibly corresponds to TRBD1 (5 bases). This CDR3 has 13 amino acids. Germline CDR1 KGHSH, CDR2 LQKENI. V lost 3 bases and J 3 bases, leaving 7 bases between the germline ends. The CDR3 nucleotides are TGTGCCAGCTCACCTGACAGTACAGATACGCAGTATTTT. Translation: CASSPDSTDTQYF. Supplemented by reference TRBV18 and TRBJ2-3, the full variable domain reads NAGVMQNPRHLVRRRGQEARLRCSPMKGHSHVYWYRQLPEEGLKFMVYLQKENIIDESGMPKERFSAEFPKEGPSILRIQQVVRGDSAAYFCASSPDSTDTQYFGPGTRLTVL.

In this sample, this clone turned up once. The junction departs from the called germline gene at one end, perhaps through a read error. The CDR3 bases are TGTGCCAGCAATGAAGGGACAGGAGACGCCTACGAGCAGTACTTC. It is translated as CASNEGTGDAYEQYF. The gene calls are TRBV2 and TRBJ2-7; TRBD1 agrees at 8 bases. CDR3 length: 15 residues. Germline loops: CDR1 SNHLY, CDR2 FYNNEI.

For the CDR3, the DNA is TGCGCCAGCAGCTTGGCAGGGACAAGCGAAGAGCAGTACTTC. Translated, it gives CASSLAGTSEEQYF. The chain carries TRBV5-1 and TRBJ2-7, with D tentatively TRBD1 (6 bases). Trimming took 0 bases from V and 7 from J, leaving 14 bases between them. Germline values: CDR1 SGHRS, CDR2 YFSETQ. The CDR3 consists of 14 residues.

The V and J genes are TRBV4-2 and TRBJ2-1; D is perhaps TRBD1 (6 bases). Trimming took 0 bases from V and 9 from J, leaving 18 bases between them. The CDR3 contains 16 residues. Germline assignment: CDR1 LGHNA and CDR2 YNFKEQ. The CDR3 reads CASSQDWAGVMGEQFF. The CDR3 region has the DNA TGTGCCAGCAGCCAAGATTGGGCAGGGGTTATGGGTGAGCAGTTCTTC.

The V call is TRBV5-1, the J call TRBJ2-7, with 8 bases fitting TRBD1. The CDR3 totals 14 residues. The V gene end was trimmed by 1 base and the J gene end by 6 bases; junction bases not matched to a gene: 6. CDR1 and CDR2 (germline): SGHRS, YFSETQ. The CDR3 DNA reads TGCGCCAGCAGCTTGTGGGGGACAGGATCCGAGCAGTACTTC. Its translation is CASSLWGTGSEQYF.

J is TRBJ1-2 and V is TRBV27; D unclear. Germline V gene data show CDR1 as MNHEY and CDR2 as SMNVEV (reference sequence). The CDR3 extends over 13 amino acids. The V end was cut by 7 bases, the J end by 5 bases, with 14 bases between. The CDR3 bases are TGTGCCAGCACCTCGAGCGGTCTATATGGCTACACCTTC. Amino acids: CASTSSGLYGYTF.

This sequence joins TRBV2 and TRBJ1-2, with D possibly TRBD1 on 5 matching bases. Germline values: CDR1 SNHLY, CDR2 FYNNEI. V dropped 1 base and J dropped 1 base, with 13 bases sitting between them. The CDR3 has 16 residues. DNA of the CDR3: TGTGCCAGCAGTGAAGAGACAGCTCCGTTTAACTATGGCTACACCTTC. Translating gives CASSEETAPFNYGYTF.

The J gene is TRBJ2-7, the V gene TRBV19; possible D gene TRBD1, 6 bases. V was pared by 3 bases and J by 0 bases, with 6 bases between. CDR1 is LNHDA and CDR2 is SQIVND in the germline V gene (reference sequence). The CDR3 loop spans 13 amino acids. CDR3 in amino acids: CASSMDSSYEQYF. CDR3 sequence (DNA): TGTGCCAGTAGTATGGACAGCTCCTACGAGCAGTACTTC.